The 29 T cell receptor beta chains in this list originate from one sample, sequenced in a study of T cells after yellow fever vaccination. Via MiXCR, TCRdb re-called the 5' RACE reads, giving one row per CDR3 protein. The repertoire holds some 260,000 distinct CDR3 sequences, with roughly 5% as singletons. This specimen was CD4+ T cells sorted from PBMCs, taken on the day of the yellow fever booster vaccination. The source is a man aged 18 to 29 who received the YFV17D yellow fever vaccine.

This clonotype was seen a handful of times. The chain recombines TRBV2 with TRBJ2-1, with 10 nucleotides matching TRBD1. V lost 8 bases to trimming and J lost 9 bases; unmatched junction nucleotides: 7. The CDR3 runs to 13 residues. Per germline, CDR1 SNHLY and CDR2 FYNNEI. The CDR3 region is CASSDRGDFEQFF. CDR3 coding DNA: TGTGCCAGCTCGGACAGGGGGGATTTTGAGCAGTTCTTC.

This clonotype was seen many times. V gene TRBV2 combines with J gene TRBJ2-3; TRBD2 matches 8 bases. V dropped 6 bases and J dropped 1; count of bases not matched to a gene: 3. Germline assignment: CDR1 SNHLY and CDR2 FYNNEI. This CDR3 spans 14 amino acids. The CDR3 is CASRWRGGTDTQYF. CDR3 coding DNA: TGTGCCAGCAGGTGGCGGGGGGGCACAGATACGCAGTATTTT. Together with reference TRBV2 and TRBJ2-3, the CDR3 gives the full variable domain: EPEVTQTPSHQVTQMGQEVILRCVPISNHLYFYWYRQILGQKVEFLVSFYNNEISEKSEIFDDQFSVERPDGSNFTLKIRSTKLEDSAMYFCASRWRGGTDTQYFGPGTRLTVL.

This clonotype came up a few times. This rearrangement joins TRBV3-1 to TRBJ2-3; D is uncertain. Trimming shortened V by 10 bases and J by 5 bases, and 10 bases separated the two germline ends. The CDR3 spans 11 residues. Germline V CDR1 and CDR2: LGHDT, YNNKEL (reference sequence). CDR3 in amino acids: CATHSGDTQYF. CDR3 bases: TGTGCCACCCATTCCGGAGATACGCAGTATTTT.

This clonotype came up a few times. The chain uses TRBV5-1 and TRBJ2-3, with 8 bases aligning to TRBD1. The ends lost 6 bases at V and 7 bases at J; junction bases unmatched: 10. Per the germline V gene, CDR1 is SGHRS and CDR2 is YFSETQ. The CDR3 contains 14 residues. The CDR3 nucleotides read TGCGCCAGCATGCAACAGACAGGGGATAATACGCAGTATTTT. Translated: CASMQQTGDNTQYF.

This clonotype was observed a handful of times. The V and J genes are TRBV6-4 and TRBJ2-2, with TRBD1 identical over 8 bases. From germline, CDR1 is MRHNA and CDR2 SNTAGT. Germline trimming cut 3 bases from V and 7 bases from J; bases unmatched to any gene: 13. The CDR3 consists of 17 residues. The CDR3, as DNA: TGTGCCAGCAGTGAAAGTTGGGTCAGGGGGCACGGCGGGGAGCTGTTTTTT. It encodes CASSESWVRGHGGELFF.

This clonotype was picked up many times. This chain joins TRBV6-5 and TRBJ2-3; 7 nucleotides agree with TRBD2. CDR1 MNHEY and CDR2 SVGAGI come from the germline V gene. The CDR3 length is 17 residues. The V gene end was trimmed by 2 bases and the J gene end by 0 bases; junction bases not matched to a gene: 8. The CDR3 DNA reads as TGTGCCAGCAGTTACGAGCGGGGACCTCCTAGCACAGATACGCAGTATTTT. It is translated as CASSYERGPPSTDTQYF.

The chain carries TRBV19 and TRBJ1-3; 7 nucleotides agree with TRBD1. The J segment lost 0 bases and the V segment lost 6 bases, leaving 14 bases of the junction unmatched. The germline V gene encodes CDR1 LNHDA and CDR2 SQIVND (reference sequence). The CDR3 extends over 18 amino acids. The CDR3 sequence is CASRKVAGGTLSGNTIYF. The CDR3 coding sequence is TGTGCCAGTAGAAAGGTGGCAGGGGGGACTCTCTCTGGAAACACCATATATTTT.

This clonotype was recorded at least ten times. This rearrangement joins TRBV6-6 to TRBJ2-2, with a tentative D call TRBD1 (6 bases). The CDR3 totals 12 residues. Germline V gives CDR1 MNHNY, CDR2 SVGAGI (reference sequence). The V and J ends lost 6 bases and 6 bases respectively, with 8 bases between them. The DNA for the CDR3 is TGTGCCAGCAGCCCAGGGGCCGGGGAGCTGTTTTTT. Translation: CASSPGAGELFF.

This clonotype has a count of ten or more. The V and J genes are TRBV12-3 or TRBV12-4 and TRBJ1-5; TRBD1 matches 9 bases. V shed 6 bases and J 6 bases; nucleotides not matched to a gene: 9. CDR3 length: 15 amino acids. CDR3 bases: TGTGCCAGCAGCTCAGGTACAGGGGGCCTTCAGCCCCAGCATTTT. Its protein is CASSSGTGGLQPQHF.

This chain uses TRBV20-1 with TRBJ2-3; TRBD2 aligns across 8 bases. CDR1 and CDR2 from the germline V gene are DFQATT and SNEGSKA (reference sequence). The CDR3 is made up of 13 amino acids. V trimming: 7 bases; J trimming: 3 bases; junction bases outside the gene matches: 6. CDR3 bases: TGCAGTGTGCCCTCGGGGGGGACAGATACGCAGTATTTT. It yields the protein CSVPSGGTDTQYF.

This chain joins TRBV7-9 and TRBJ2-5; 12 bases fit TRBD2. In germline, CDR1 is SEHNR, CDR2 FQNEAQ (reference sequence). The CDR3 runs 15 residues. Losses at the gene ends were 7 bases for V and 5 bases for J; bases not matched to a gene: 8. CDR3 amino acids: CASTRLAGVGETQYF. The CDR3 DNA is TGTGCCAGCACCAGACTAGCGGGGGTTGGGGAGACCCAGTACTTC.

This clonotype occurred a few times. The chain uses TRBV12-3 or TRBV12-4 and TRBJ1-1; D is unclear. The CDR3 has 14 residues. The V and J ends lost 1 base and 1 base respectively, with 7 bases between them. The CDR3 spells CASSLEASNTEAFF. The CDR3 coding sequence is TGTGCCAGCAGTTTAGAAGCTTCGAACACTGAAGCTTTCTTT.

About this clonotype itself: A read error is possible here, since a much larger clone lies one base away. The chain recombines TRBV5-4 with TRBJ2-3, with 9 bases lining up with TRBD2. Germline V lookup: CDR1 SGHNT, CDR2 YYREEE (reference sequence). Trimming took 0 bases from V and 5 from J; bases not matched to a gene: 4. The CDR3 runs to 15 residues. CDR3 residues: CASSLVSGGGDTQYF. For the CDR3, the DNA is TGTGCCAGCAGCTTGGTTAGCGGGGGAGGAGATACGCAGTATTTT.

This clonotype came up a few times. The chain carries TRBV12-3 or TRBV12-4 and TRBJ1-1; D gene uncertain. V shed 5 bases and J shed 7 bases, with 14 bases lying between them. This CDR3 has 13 residues. CDR3 in amino acids: CASSHREGSEAFF. Written as DNA, the CDR3 is TGTGCCAGCAGTCATAGGGAGGGAAGTGAAGCTTTCTTT.

This clonotype was seen many times. The gene calls are TRBV21-1 and TRBJ2-5. TRBV21-1 is classified as a pseudogene. This CDR3 contains 12 residues. The CDR3 sequence: CASSYDVETQYF. The CDR3 DNA sequence: TGTGCCAGCAGCTACGATGTCGAGACCCAGTACTTC.

The gene calls are TRBV5-1 and TRBJ2-5; D remains unclear. This CDR3 contains 15 residues. The germline gives CDR1 SGHRS, CDR2 YFSETQ. The V gene lost 6 bases and the J gene lost 4 bases, with 19 bases spanning the gap. The CDR3 protein is CASTSSPTNGETQYF. DNA for the CDR3: TGCGCCAGCACCTCCAGCCCGACCAATGGAGAGACCCAGTACTTC.

This clonotype occurred a few times. The genes are TRBV6-6 and TRBJ1-5; TRBD1 aligns across 9 bases. Trimming took 6 bases from V and 1 from J; bases not matched to a gene: 7. This CDR3 spans 16 amino acids. Germline assignment: CDR1 MNHNY and CDR2 SVGAGI (reference sequence). In DNA, the CDR3 is TGTGCCAGCAGCAGGGACAGGGAGGGGAGCAATCAGCCCCAGCATTTT. Residues: CASSRDREGSNQPQHF.

The J gene is TRBJ1-1, the V gene TRBV7-2, with unresolved D. The V end was cut by 3 bases, the J end by 5 bases, with 10 bases between. The CDR3 has 13 residues. CDR1 SGHTA and CDR2 FQGNSA come from the germline V gene. CDR3 DNA: TGTGCCAGCAGCTTTTTCCGAAGGACTGAAGCTTTCTTT. Amino acid sequence: CASSFFRRTEAFF.

This clonotype was counted ten times or more. This chain joins TRBV6-5 and TRBJ1-1; 7 bases match TRBD1. CDR1 and CDR2 (germline): MNHEY, SVGAGI. Trimming took 6 bases from V and 3 from J; bases not matched to a gene: 4. The CDR3 consists of 13 residues. This chain's CDR3 is CASRRDSHTEAFF. The CDR3 DNA is TGTGCCAGCAGGAGGGACAGCCACACTGAAGCTTTCTTT.

The table lists this clonotype with a few counts. J is TRBJ2-7 and V is TRBV18; 7 bases match TRBD2. Germline CDR1 reads KGHSH; CDR2 reads LQKENI. The J segment lost 3 bases and the V segment lost 6 bases, leaving 8 bases of the junction unmatched. The CDR3 runs to 14 residues. The CDR3 region has the DNA TGTGCCAGCTCGCACACCACTAGCGACTACGAGCAGTACGTC. Its translation: CASSHTTSDYEQYV.

The chain couples TRBV28 to TRBJ2-7; 9 bases line up with TRBD1. This CDR3 contains 21 residues. Per the germline V gene, CDR1 is MDHEN and CDR2 is SYDVKM. The junction had 23 bases not matched to a gene; V was cut back by 5 bases and J by 0 bases. The CDR3 spells CASSPYPDRGTRLFSSYEQYV. In nucleotides, the CDR3 is TGTGCCAGCAGTCCATACCCCGACAGGGGGACGAGACTCTTCAGCTCCTACGAGCAGTACGTC.

In this sample, this clonotype turned up many times. The chain links TRBV5-5 to TRBJ2-7; TRBD2 might be the D (5 bases). V was cut by 0 bases and J by 7 bases, with 17 bases left in between. Per germline, CDR1 SGHKS and CDR2 YYEKEE (reference sequence). The CDR3 spans 15 residues. The CDR3 is CASSLAERSPLEQYV. The CDR3 DNA follows: TGTGCCAGCAGCTTGGCTGAGCGGTCCCCTCTGGAGCAGTACGTC.

This clonotype occurred many times. CDR3 DNA: TGCGCCAGCAGTGGGGTAGACATCGGCTACGAGCAGTACTTC. Its protein is CASSGVDIGYEQYF. The chain couples TRBV10-2 to TRBJ2-7; D not certain. This CDR3 spans 14 amino acids. Germline CDR1 WSHSY, CDR2 SAAADI. With 4 bases removed from V and 3 bases from J, the gap between germline ends came to 13 bases.

In its sample, this clonotype was seen a few times. The chain carries TRBV7-8 and TRBJ2-3; D gene uncertain. V shed 8 bases and J shed 0 bases, with 12 bases lying between them. The CDR3 extends over 14 amino acids. Germline values: CDR1 SGHVS, CDR2 FQNEAQ. CDR3 in DNA: TGTGCCAGCCCTAGGCCGGAGAGCACAGATACGCAGTATTTT. Its translation: CASPRPESTDTQYF.

This clonotype was recorded many times. The chain uses TRBV6-2 or TRBV6-3 and TRBJ2-4; the D gene could be TRBD1 or TRBD2 (5 bases each). Looked up from germline, CDR1 is MNHEY and CDR2 is SVGEGT. V was trimmed by 2 bases and J by 8 bases, leaving 22 bases between them. The CDR3 runs 17 residues. CDR3 bases: TGTGCCAGCAGTTACGGCAGGGACCCCATGGGTTGGGACATTCAGTACTTC. It translates to CASSYGRDPMGWDIQYF.

This clonotype was observed at least ten times. The chain is built from TRBV20-1 and TRBJ2-1; 7 nucleotides line up with TRBD2. From germline, CDR1 is DFQATT and CDR2 SNEGSKA (reference sequence). This CDR3 comprises 15 residues. J gave up 3 bases and V 0 bases, and 5 bases lay outside the gene matches. DNA for the CDR3: TGCAGTGCTAGAGATTGGGGAGGGAACTACAATGAGCAGTTCTTC. Translated: CSARDWGGNYNEQFF.

This clonotype showed up just a few times. V is TRBV18 and J is TRBJ2-7; 7 nucleotides match TRBD2. Germline V gene lookup returns CDR1 KGHSH and CDR2 LQKENI. The ends lost 2 bases at V and 3 bases at J; junction bases unmatched: 4. This CDR3 is 14 amino acids long. The DNA for the CDR3 is TGTGCCAGCTCACCAGGGGGGGTGTTCTACGAGCAGTACTTC. This gives the protein CASSPGGVFYEQYF.

The rearrangement links TRBV14 to TRBJ2-5; the D gene is possibly TRBD2 (5 bases). V was shortened by 2 bases and J by 13 bases, with 14 bases between the two germline ends. This CDR3 is built from 12 residues. The germline V gene encodes CDR1 SGHDN and CDR2 FVKESK. CDR3 DNA sequence: TGTGCCAGCAGCCAAATAGCGTTCCCGAGGTACTTC. It yields the protein CASSQIAFPRYF. Full variable domain (rest looked up from reference TRBV14 and TRBJ2-5): EAGVTQFPSHSVIEKGQTVTLRCDPISGHDNLYWYRRVMGKEIKFLLHFVKESKQDESGMPNNRFLAERTGGTYSTLKVQPAELEDSGVYFCASSQIAFPRYFGPGTRLLVL.

This clonotype was seen at least ten times. J is TRBJ2-1 and V is TRBV12-3 or TRBV12-4; D not resolved. This CDR3 is 11 amino acids long. The germline V and J ends were trimmed by 2 bases and 7 bases, with 3 bases remaining between them. The CDR3 loop is CASSLLNEQFF. The CDR3 DNA reads as TGTGCCAGCAGTTTATTAAATGAGCAGTTCTTC.